A selection of T cell receptor beta chains follows, all from one sample in a study of blood T cell repertoires in COVID-19. Sequenced by immunoSEQ multiplex PCR; TCRdb stores in-frame clones only, minus some. The sample has tens of thousands of clones; 85% to 90% are singletons. Sequencing was performed on peripheral blood. These receptors all stem from an elderly woman with COVID-19, enrolled during active disease. Each CDR3 is given with its conserved first and last residue. The D gene is left open where the match is weak.

D gene | V gene | CDR3 protein
TRBD2 | TRBV5-1 | CASSLGLAGGPPYEQFF
TRBD1 | TRBV7-3 | CASSRTGATNYGYTF
TRBD1 | TRBV13 | CASSAYRGGSYNSPLHF
- | TRBV10-2 | CASSVGVNEQFF
TRBD1 | TRBV7-2 | CASDDRGTGGSPLHF
- | TRBV5-6 | CASSALGAHSNQPQHF
TRBD2 | TRBV3-1/TRBV3-2 | CASSPRTSGGTYF
- | TRBV28 | CASRGQGSNQPQHF
TRBD2 | TRBV19 | CASKEGGTSGGGTDTQYF
TRBD1 | TRBV12-5 | CASGPMGSGTGNYNEQFF
- | TRBV4-2 | CASSQQTRGAHVGSGANVLTF
- | TRBV5-1 | CASSLDVPQETQYF
TRBD1 | TRBV18 | CASSPTDRGPYTGELFF
- | TRBV18 | CASSPRAPNTGELFF
TRBD2 | TRBV4-1 | CASSQLGLVIDEQFF
- | TRBV30 | CAWSRLNRDMNTEAFF
TRBD2 | TRBV28 | CASSLAGTSGYEQYF
TRBD2 | TRBV20-1 | CSASGTSGRDPIYNEQFF
- | TRBV3-1/TRBV3-2 | CASSQGWGRETQYF
- | TRBV10-1 | CASSESGRMDEQYF
- | TRBV6-5 | CASSQGTYGYTF
- | TRBV7-9 | CASSSLGRNTEAFF
- | TRBV7-9 | CASSLVSADQPQHF
- | TRBV6-4 | CASKRELNTEAFF
- | TRBV7-2 | CASSLGGSASSYNEQFF
- | TRBV7-9 | CASSFSGPTNEQFF
TRBD1 | TRBV6-1 | CASSEANPPGGDRGYTF
- | TRBV6-6 | CASRRQGASGGHGETQYF
TRBD2 | TRBV30 | CAWSVGLAKFSYNEQFF
- | TRBV9 | CASSVDSFSSGANVLTF
- | TRBV19 | CASSIRQTAGNTIYF
- | TRBV11-3 | CASSLGIRPGLDEQYF
- | TRBV7-8 | CASSLDRALNQPQHF
- | TRBV5-8 | CASSLGLQGTHNSPLHF
TRBD1 | TRBV30 | CAWSGKGQRGYGYTF
TRBD1 | TRBV19 | CASRARDRGPYNEQFF
- | TRBV9 | CASSVVPDSAHPYYGYTF
- | TRBV7-2 | CASSLVVAGRETQYF
- | TRBV6-4 | CASSDLTTGSYNEQFF
TRBD1 | TRBV9 | CASSSIGQGAGYTF
- | TRBV20-1 | CSAASPPQSYF
- | TRBV6-5 | CASTKTRGFNQPQHF
TRBD1 | TRBV28 | CASTNRDRMYF
- | TRBV7-2 | CASSLVGTYEQYF
TRBD1 | TRBV7-8 | CASSWTGNGNTIYF